The clone carrying this T cell receptor beta chain came up a few times. This CDR3 is built from 14 residues. V lost 5 bases, J lost 6 bases, and 4 bases stayed unmatched. CDR1 is LGHNA, CDR2 YSLEER, per germline. The data stem from a study of T cells after yellow fever vaccination. TCRdb itself ran the 5' RACE reads through MiXCR, one entry per CDR3 protein. Altogether 150,000 to 200,000 distinct CDR3 sequences are present, around 9% being singletons, with the ten largest covering about 40%. The J gene is TRBJ1-6, the V gene TRBV4-3, with 7 bases aligning to TRBD1. This specimen consisted of CD8+ T cells sorted from PBMCs, obtained 45 days after the yellow fever booster vaccination. This clonotype was obtained from a man aged 18 to 35 who received the YFV17D yellow fever vaccine. CDR3 DNA: TGCGCCAGCAGCACCCCAGGGGGTAATTCACCCCTCCACTTT. This translates into CASSTPGGNSPLHF.